This TCR beta chain was recovered during a study of radiotherapy plus CTLA-4 blockade in lung cancer (dated by TCRdb to the late 2010s). For the study in its entirety: Among the enrolled patients, roughly 19% had an objective response, and 31% reached disease control. Findings and caveats that apply to the study as a whole: After treatment with radiotherapy and ipilimumab, TCR clones that originated in tumors expanded in peripheral blood. Increased serum interferon-beta after radiation, together with early dynamic changes in blood T cell clones, were reported to be the strongest predictors of response.

Preparation of the library involved the immunoSEQ multiplex PCR assay. Not all clones reach the TCRdb copy of this immuneACCESS table, which keeps in-frame sequences only. Checked studies attribute under half of the gap to unresolved V genes and leave the rest unexplained. Recorded for this sample are 30,000 to 35,000 clones; roughly 71% of them occurred a single time. The ten top clones hold 4% of the sample. The study tested focal radiation therapy combined with CTLA-4 blockade (ipilimumab) in patients with chemo-refractory metastatic non-small-cell lung cancer. This clone has more than one count but fewer than ten. Its target antigen remains unknown. Base quality data are lacking; no much larger clone is found one base away. CDR1 is given as SGHKS and CDR2 as YYEKEE, both from the germline V gene (reference sequence). Between the V and J ends, shortened by 1 base and 0 bases respectively, the junction contains 8 bases. Inclusive of the bounding cysteine and phenylalanine, the CDR3 is 15 residues long. Solely the CDR3 DNA is kept, with 45 bases framed from the first base.

The source of this sequence is a human donor with non-small cell lung cancer who had stable disease on radiotherapy plus ipilimumab. Rearrangement joined TRBV5-5 to TRBJ1-5; no D gene is confidently identified. The sequencing here drew on peripheral blood, taken from a patient treated with radiotherapy plus ipilimumab. Here is the DNA: TGTGCCAGCAGCTTGTGGGTGAATAGCAATCAGCCCCAGCATTTT. This translates into CASSLWVNSNQPQHF.